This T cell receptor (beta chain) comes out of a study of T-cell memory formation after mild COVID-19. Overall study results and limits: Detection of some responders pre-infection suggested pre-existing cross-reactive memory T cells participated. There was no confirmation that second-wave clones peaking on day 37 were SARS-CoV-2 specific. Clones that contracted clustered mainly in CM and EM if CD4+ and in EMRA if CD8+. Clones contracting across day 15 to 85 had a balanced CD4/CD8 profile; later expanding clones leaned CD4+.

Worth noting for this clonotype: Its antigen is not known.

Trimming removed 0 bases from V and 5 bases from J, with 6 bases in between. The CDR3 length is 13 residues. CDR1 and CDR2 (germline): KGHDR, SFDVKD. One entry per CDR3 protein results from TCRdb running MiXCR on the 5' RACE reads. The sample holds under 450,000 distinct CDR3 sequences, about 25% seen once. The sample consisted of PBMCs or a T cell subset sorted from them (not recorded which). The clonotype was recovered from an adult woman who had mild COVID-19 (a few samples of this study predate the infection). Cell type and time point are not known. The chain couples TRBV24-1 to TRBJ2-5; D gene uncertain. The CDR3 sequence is CATSDLESETQYF. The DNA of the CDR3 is TGTGCCACCAGTGATTTGGAGTCGGAGACCCAGTACTTC.